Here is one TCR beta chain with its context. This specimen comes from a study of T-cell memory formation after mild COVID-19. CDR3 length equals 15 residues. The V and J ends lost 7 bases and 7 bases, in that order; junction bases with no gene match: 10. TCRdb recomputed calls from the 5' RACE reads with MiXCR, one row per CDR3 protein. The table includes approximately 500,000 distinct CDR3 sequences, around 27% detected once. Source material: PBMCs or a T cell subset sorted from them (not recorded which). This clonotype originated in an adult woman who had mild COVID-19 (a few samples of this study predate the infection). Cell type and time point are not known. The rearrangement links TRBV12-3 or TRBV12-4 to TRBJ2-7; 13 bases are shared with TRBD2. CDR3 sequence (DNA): TGTGCCAGCAATCCCGGACTAGCGGGAGTAAAAGAGCAGTACTTC. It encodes CASNPGLAGVKEQYF.